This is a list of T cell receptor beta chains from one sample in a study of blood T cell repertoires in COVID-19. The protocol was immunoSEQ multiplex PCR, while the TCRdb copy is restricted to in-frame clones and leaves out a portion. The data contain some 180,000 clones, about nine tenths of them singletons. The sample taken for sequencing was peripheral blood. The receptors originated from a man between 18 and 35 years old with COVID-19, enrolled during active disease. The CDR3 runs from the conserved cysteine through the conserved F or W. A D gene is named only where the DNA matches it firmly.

CDR3nt: TGTGCCAGCAGTTCGGGGGTAGCGGGAGGGAAGCACGAGCAGTACTTC
CDR3aa: CASSSGVAGGKHEQYF
d_gene: TRBD2
v_gene: TRBV28
j_gene: TRBJ2-7

CDR3nt: TGTGCCAGCAGCTTACCAGGGGGTTTAGAGACCCAGTACTTC
CDR3aa: CASSLPGGLETQYF
d_gene: TRBD1
v_gene: TRBV7-2
j_gene: TRBJ2-5

CDR3nt: TGTGCCAGCAGCTCCGGGACAGGGGGCCTCTATGGCTACACCTTC
CDR3aa: CASSSGTGGLYGYTF
d_gene: TRBD1
v_gene: TRBV27
j_gene: TRBJ1-2

CDR3nt: TGTGCCATCAGGGGGCTAGCGGGAGCCGGGGAGCTGTTTTTT
CDR3aa: CAIRGLAGAGELFF
d_gene: TRBD2
v_gene: TRBV10-3
j_gene: TRBJ2-2

CDR3nt: TGTGCCACCAGCCCCCGTTTCAGAATGAACACTGAAGCTTTCTTT
CDR3aa: CATSPRFRMNTEAFF
d_gene: NA
v_gene: TRBV15
j_gene: TRBJ1-1

CDR3nt: TGTGCCAGCAGCCCTCGGACGGCGGGAGCAGATACGCAGTATTTT
CDR3aa: CASSPRTAGADTQYF
d_gene: TRBD2
v_gene: TRBV28
j_gene: TRBJ2-3

CDR3nt: TGCGCCAGCAGCTTGGACAGAATCAGGCGAAGCTCTGGAAACACCATATATTTT
CDR3aa: CASSLDRIRRSSGNTIYF
d_gene: NA
v_gene: TRBV5-1
j_gene: TRBJ1-3

CDR3nt: TGTGCCAGCAGTTACCTCCCGAGATTCTCCTACAATGAGCAGTTCTTC
CDR3aa: CASSYLPRFSYNEQFF
d_gene: NA
v_gene: TRBV6-2/TRBV6-3
j_gene: TRBJ2-1

CDR3nt: TGCAGCGTCCATGGGGGACTAGCGGGAGGGCTGGGTTACAATGAGCAGTTCTTC
CDR3aa: CSVHGGLAGGLGYNEQFF
d_gene: TRBD2
v_gene: TRBV29-1
j_gene: TRBJ2-1

CDR3nt: TGTGCCAGCAGTTCCGGGACCCGGCTAGCGGATTGGTTC
CDR3aa: CASSSGTRLADWF
d_gene: TRBD2
v_gene: TRBV6-2/TRBV6-3
j_gene: TRBJ2-7

CDR3nt: TGTGCCAGCAGCTTGGGACTAATCCAAGAGACCCAGTACTTC
CDR3aa: CASSLGLIQETQYF
d_gene: NA
v_gene: TRBV5-6
j_gene: TRBJ2-5

CDR3nt: TGTGCCACCAGTGACGGGACACCGTTTGAGCAGTACTTC
CDR3aa: CATSDGTPFEQYF
d_gene: NA
v_gene: TRBV24-1
j_gene: TRBJ2-7

CDR3nt: TGTGCCAGCAGCTTAGACGGCAGGGCTTACTATGGCTACACCTTC
CDR3aa: CASSLDGRAYYGYTF
d_gene: NA
v_gene: TRBV7-2
j_gene: TRBJ1-2

CDR3nt: TGTGCCAGCAGCTCACTGACAGCTGTCTATATCCCGAGCTCCTACGAGCAGTACTTC
CDR3aa: CASSSLTAVYIPSSYEQYF
d_gene: NA
v_gene: TRBV7-2
j_gene: TRBJ2-7

CDR3nt: TGTGCCAGCAGTTACTTCGGGACAGGTTACGAGCAGTACTTC
CDR3aa: CASSYFGTGYEQYF
d_gene: TRBD1
v_gene: TRBV6-5
j_gene: TRBJ2-7

CDR3nt: TGTGCCAGCAGCCTGGGACGGGGGGAGTTCTTC
CDR3aa: CASSLGRGEFF
d_gene: TRBD2
v_gene: TRBV11-2
j_gene: TRBJ2-1

CDR3nt: TGTGCCAGCAGCTTAAACAGGGTTGGAGGTCAGCCCCAGCATTTT
CDR3aa: CASSLNRVGGQPQHF
d_gene: NA
v_gene: TRBV7-8
j_gene: TRBJ1-5

CDR3nt: TGCGCCAGCAGCCCCCGGGGGACAGGGGTTTTGGGCACTGAAGCTTTCTTT
CDR3aa: CASSPRGTGVLGTEAFF
d_gene: TRBD1
v_gene: TRBV10-1
j_gene: TRBJ1-1

CDR3nt: TGTGCCAGCAGCTTACGGACTAGCGGACAGGACAATGAGCAGTTCTTC
CDR3aa: CASSLRTSGQDNEQFF
d_gene: TRBD2
v_gene: TRBV7-6
j_gene: TRBJ2-1

CDR3nt: TGTGCCTGGAGTGTATGGGGGACCTGGACAGGCGACGAGCAGTACTTC
CDR3aa: CAWSVWGTWTGDEQYF
d_gene: TRBD1
v_gene: TRBV30
j_gene: TRBJ2-7

CDR3nt: TGTGCCAGCAGCTTGGAGACAGGGCCACCCCTCCACTTT
CDR3aa: CASSLETGPPLHF
d_gene: TRBD1
v_gene: TRBV5-4
j_gene: TRBJ1-6

CDR3nt: TGCGCCAGCAGTCAATCTGACCAACTTCGGAGTCTGACCGGTGGAAACACCATATATTTT
CDR3aa: CASSQSDQLRSLTGGNTIYF
d_gene: NA
v_gene: TRBV23-1
j_gene: TRBJ1-3

CDR3nt: TGTGCCAGCAGGACAGGGGAGACACCATTTAACATTCAGTACTTC
CDR3aa: CASRTGETPFNIQYF
d_gene: TRBD1
v_gene: TRBV27
j_gene: TRBJ2-4